One and the same sample provided the 8 T cell receptor beta chains below, sequenced in a study of OX40 agonist ivuxolimab in advanced cancers. TCRdb's table, derived via immunoSEQ multiplex PCR, lists solely in-frame clones and lacks some. The table includes around 67,000 clones, 88% detected once. This specimen consisted of CD4+ or CD8+ T cells sorted from blood, obtained in a trial of the OX40 agonist ivuxolimab. These receptors were obtained from an adult with an advanced solid tumor such as melanoma, head and neck, liver or kidney cancer.

V usage is TRBV5-1 and J usage is TRBJ1-1, with D possibly being TRBD1 (6 bases). The CDR3 is made up of 14 amino acids. CDR1 and CDR2 (germline): SGHRS, YFSETQ. V lost 7 bases to trimming and J lost 0 bases, with 13 bases between them. The CDR3: CASQSGVMNTEAFF. Written as DNA, the CDR3 is TGCGCCAGCCAATCAGGGGTGATGAACACTGAAGCTTTCTTT. Full variable domain (rest looked up from reference TRBV5-1 and TRBJ1-1): KAGVTQTPRYLIKTRGQQVTLSCSPISGHRSVSWYQQTPGQGLQFLFEYFSETQRNKGNFPGRFSGRQFSNSRSEMNVSTLELGDSALYLCASQSGVMNTEAFFGQGTRLTVV.

The CDR3, as DNA: TGTGCCTGGAGTCCCGGGACAGGTTTTGGTAACTATGGCTACACCTTC. Its protein is CAWSPGTGFGNYGYTF. The chain uses TRBV30 and TRBJ1-2, with TRBD1 matching 8 bases. Germline V lookup: CDR1 GTSNPN, CDR2 SVGIG (reference sequence). The CDR3 has 16 amino acids. Trimming at V came to 2 bases and at J to 1 base, leaving 9 bases not matched to a gene.

The chain uses TRBV11-2 and TRBJ2-5, with D tentatively TRBD1 (5 bases). The CDR3 is 13 amino acids. CDR1 and CDR2 from the germline V gene are SGHAT and FQNNGV. V was cut by 1 base and J by 4 bases, with 7 bases left in between. This CDR3 is CASSLGQSETQYF. CDR3 coding DNA: TGTGCCAGCAGCTTAGGACAGTCAGAGACCCAGTACTTC.

V is TRBV10-3 and J is TRBJ2-7; TRBD2 is a possible D gene (5 bases). Trimming pared 5 bases from V and 3 bases from J, leaving 14 bases between. Germline V gene sequence: CDR1 ENHRY, CDR2 SYGVKD. The CDR3 spans 14 residues. CDR3 DNA: TGTGCCATCAGTCCCTTTGAGGGTAACTACGAGCAGTACTTC. Translated, it gives CAISPFEGNYEQYF.

This rearrangement joins TRBV30 to TRBJ1-2; perhaps TRBD1 as D (5 bases). Looked up from germline, CDR1 is GTSNPN and CDR2 is SVGIG (reference sequence). The CDR3 totals 15 residues. Trimming removed 2 bases at V and 6 bases at J, with 19 bases between. This CDR3 reads CAWSPLRFAGDGYTF. The CDR3 region has the DNA TGTGCCTGGAGTCCCCTCCGGTTTGCGGGGGATGGCTACACCTTC.

The V and J genes are TRBV11-2 and TRBJ2-1; the D is unclear. CDR1 is SGHAT, CDR2 FQNNGV, per germline. Trimming took 1 base from V and 1 from J, leaving 5 bases between them. The CDR3 has 14 residues. In nucleotides, the CDR3 is TGTGCCAGCAGCTTAGCGGGTTCCTACAATGAGCAGTTCTTC. Protein product: CASSLAGSYNEQFF. The whole variable domain, filled in from reference TRBV11-2 and TRBJ2-1, reads EAGVAQSPRYKIIEKRQSVAFWCNPISGHATLYWYQQILGQGPKLLIQFQNNGVVDDSQLPKDRFSAERLKGVDSTLKIQPAKLEDSAVYLCASSLAGSYNEQFFGPGTRLTVL.

V gene TRBV6-7 combines with J gene TRBJ2-3, with 7 positions matching TRBD2. TRBV6-7 is sorted into the ORF group, with uncertain function. Germline trimming cut 6 bases from V and 0 bases from J; bases unmatched to any gene: 12. The CDR3 totals 17 residues. CDR3 amino acids: CASSLRGSGYSTDTQYF. CDR3 nucleotides: TGTGCCAGCAGCCTCCGGGGTAGCGGGTATAGCACAGATACGCAGTATTTT.

The rearrangement links TRBV6-5 to TRBJ1-1; D is ambiguous. The V gene lost 6 bases and the J gene lost 1 base, with 12 bases spanning the gap. In germline, CDR1 is MNHEY, CDR2 SVGAGI. The CDR3 has 14 residues. CDR3: CASRIRTENTEAFF. The CDR3 nucleotides are TGTGCCAGCAGGATTCGGACGGAGAACACTGAAGCTTTCTTT.